These 3 T cell receptor beta chains came from one sample sequenced in a study of blood T cell repertoires in COVID-19. Sequencing was performed with immunoSEQ multiplex PCR; in TCRdb, only in-frame clones are kept and a portion is missing. Of roughly 190,000 clones listed, nearly 90% are singletons. Specimen: peripheral blood. The receptors were sampled from a man between 60 and 75 years old with active or convalescent COVID-19.

The chain couples TRBV5-1 to TRBJ1-2; no reliable D call. This CDR3 is built from 14 residues. Germline V gives CDR1 SGHRS, CDR2 YFSETQ. V lost 4 bases to trimming and J lost 2 bases, with 12 bases between them. This chain's CDR3 is CASSPRERNYGYTF. CDR3 nucleotide sequence: TGCGCCAGCAGCCCGAGGGAGCGCAACTATGGCTACACCTTC.

The chain recombines TRBV2 with TRBJ1-6; D is undetermined. CDR3 length: 17 residues. Germline V lookup: CDR1 SNHLY, CDR2 FYNNEI. V was trimmed by 0 bases and J by 8 bases, leaving 17 bases between them. CDR3 sequence: CASSEAAIALEDSPLHF. CDR3 in DNA: TGTGCCAGCAGTGAAGCCGCTATTGCCTTGGAGGATTCACCCCTCCACTTT.

The chain combines TRBV5-4 with TRBJ2-2; possibly TRBD1 for D (6 bases). V lost 4 bases, J lost 2 bases, and 12 bases lay in between. The CDR3 spans 15 residues. CDR1 is SGHNT, CDR2 YYREEE, per germline (reference sequence). CDR3 DNA sequence: TGTGCCAGCAGCCCTACAGGGATTAACACCGGGGAGCTGTTTTTT. Its translation is CASSPTGINTGELFF.